This paragraph reports one T cell receptor beta chain. The data are from a study of CD8+ T cells in alopecia areata. Treatment of the sample: oral pan-JAK inhibitor, 5-10 mg twice daily. The length of the CDR3 is 20 residues. Germline values: CDR1 LGHNA, CDR2 YSLEER. The trim removed 0 bases at V and 5 bases at J, leaving 14 bases unmatched. Extraction and reverse transcription of RNA yielded cDNA as the sequencing template. Clones were read by immunoSEQ multiplex PCR, and TCRdb kept only the in-frame ones, dropping some. Here the sample spans approximately 190,000 clones, 55% to 70% being singletons. This sequence joins TRBV4-3 and TRBJ2-5, with 14 bases fitting TRBD2. The TCR was taken from a human donor with alopecia areata. The starting material was CD4+ T cells sorted from blood, obtained at week 24, from a patient treated with tofacitinib. The CDR3 DNA follows: TGCGCCAGCAGCCAAGATCCGTGGGGGGGACTAGCGGGAGTATTGGAGACCCAGTACTTC. Its translation: CASSQDPWGGLAGVLETQYF.